The clone carrying this T cell receptor (beta chain) was seen more than once but under ten times. What it binds is unknown. The data stem from a study of cytomegalovirus exposure and HLA in healthy donors. Study results and caveats: Common viral pathogens seemed, in a later analysis, to connect with several of the most significant clusters.

The CDR3 spans 16 residues. Germline values: CDR1 SGHRS, CDR2 YFSETQ. The V end was cut by 0 bases, the J end by 8 bases, with 20 bases between. Both 60 Vbeta primers and 13 Jbeta primers went into the PCR. Using immunoSEQ multiplex PCR, the repertoire was profiled, and TCRdb retains in-frame clones only, with some absent. The repertoire holds about 160,000 clones, with roughly 80% as singletons. The receptor was isolated from a man aged 50-60 years in good health and CMV-seropositive. The sequenced sample consisted of PBMCs. The chain recombines TRBV5-1 with TRBJ1-1, with D perhaps matching TRBD1 (5 bases). The CDR3 reads CASSLAHPGSFSEAFF. Here the CDR3 DNA reads TGCGCCAGCAGCTTGGCTCACCCAGGGTCCTTCAGCGAAGCTTTCTTT. Combining the CDR3 with reference TRBV5-1 and TRBJ1-1 gives the whole variable domain KAGVTQTPRYLIKTRGQQVTLSCSPISGHRSVSWYQQTPGQGLQFLFEYFSETQRNKGNFPGRFSGRQFSNSRSEMNVSTLELGDSALYLCASSLAHPGSFSEAFFGQGTRLTVV.